A selection of T cell receptor beta chains follows, all from one sample in a study of beta chain features in type 1 diabetes. Clones were read by immunoSEQ multiplex PCR, and TCRdb kept only the in-frame ones, dropping some. Of 250,000 to 300,000 clones listed, 7.5% to 9.5% were seen once; the top ten hold approximately 1%. The sequenced sample consisted of central memory CD4+ T cells from blood. Receptors originate from a woman between 18 and 29 years old in good health. The CDR3 runs from the conserved cysteine through the conserved F or W. The D gene is left open where the match is weak. Only some rows state a clone size, as once, few, many or a class for expanded clones.

J	size	D	V	CDR3	DNA
TRBJ2-1	few	NA	TRBV7-2	CASSPRTGDNEQFF	TGTGCCAGCAGCCCCCGTACGGGAGACAATGAGCAGTTCTTC
TRBJ2-2	few	NA	TRBV5-1	CASSPGLAVTGELFF	TGCGCCAGCAGCCCAGGATTGGCGGTCACCGGGGAGCTGTTTTTT
TRBJ2-2	few	NA	TRBV9	CASSARNLRSGELFF	TGTGCCAGCAGCGCCCGGAATCTAAGGTCCGGGGAGCTGTTTTTT
TRBJ2-1	NA	TRBD2	TRBV7-2	CASSLGDLAGYNEQFF	TGTGCCAGCAGCTTAGGGGATCTAGCGGGCTACAATGAGCAGTTCTTC
TRBJ2-3	NA	NA	TRBV28	CASSLVQGPDTQYF	TGTGCCAGCAGTTTGGTTCAGGGCCCAGATACGCAGTATTTT
TRBJ2-7	NA	NA	TRBV7-2	CASSLGLTDYEQYF	TGTGCCAGCAGCTTGGGTCTGACAGACTACGAGCAGTACTTC
TRBJ2-1	NA	TRBD2	TRBV7-7	CASSLVAGPLNEQFF	TGTGCTAGCAGCTTAGTAGCGGGACCCCTCAATGAGCAGTTCTTC
TRBJ1-1	few	NA	TRBV6-5	CASSHQRRGTEAFF	TGTGCCAGCAGCCACCAGAGAAGGGGGACTGAAGCTTTCTTT
TRBJ2-1	few	NA	TRBV18	CASSPPGGEHNEQFF	TGTGCCAGCTCACCACCGGGGGGCGAACACAATGAGCAGTTCTTC
TRBJ1-4	NA	NA	TRBV7-6	CASSFLSGSSATNEKLFF	TGTGCCAGCAGCTTTCTCTCAGGGAGCTCAGCAACTAATGAAAAACTGTTTTTT
TRBJ2-1	few	NA	TRBV18	CASSSGGKSGEQFF	TGTGCCAGCTCATCCGGGGGAAAATCGGGTGAGCAGTTCTTC
TRBJ2-2	few	NA	TRBV27	CASGGANTGELFF	TGTGCCAGCGGCGGCGCGAACACCGGGGAGCTGTTTTTT
TRBJ1-2	few	NA	TRBV25-1	CASSDTRGAYGYTF	TGTGCCAGCAGTGACACAAGGGGGGCGTATGGCTACACCTTC
TRBJ2-3	many	NA	TRBV5-4	CASSLVYTRDTQYF	TGTGCCAGCAGCTTGGTGTATACGAGAGATACGCAGTATTTT
TRBJ2-5	NA	NA	TRBV5-4	CASSLMGTHQETQYF	TGTGCCAGCAGCTTGATGGGGACTCACCAAGAGACCCAGTACTTC
TRBJ1-5	few	NA	TRBV19	CASSRIRTANQPQHF	TGTGCCAGTAGTAGAATCCGGACAGCTAATCAGCCCCAGCATTTT
TRBJ2-7	few	NA	TRBV10-3	CAISESAQSYEQYF	TGTGCCATCAGTGAGTCGGCGCAGAGCTACGAGCAGTACTTC
TRBJ1-6	few	TRBD1	TRBV15	CATSKGQGGGSPLHF	TGTGCCACCAGCAAAGGACAGGGAGGAGGATCACCCCTCCACTTT
TRBJ2-5	few	TRBD2	TRBV6-5	CASSYPGGETQYF	TGTGCCAGCAGTTATCCGGGGGGAGAGACCCAGTACTTC
TRBJ1-4	few	NA	TRBV5-4	CASSRSVGATNEKLFF	TGTGCCAGCAGTCGGTCCGTGGGGGCAACTAATGAAAAACTGTTTTTT
TRBJ1-2	few	NA	TRBV2	CASRFEGGGYTF	TGTGCCAGCAGGTTCGAGGGTGGCGGCTACACCTTC
TRBJ1-5	NA	TRBD1	TRBV2	CASKGTGKGNQPQHF	TGTGCCAGCAAAGGGACAGGGAAGGGGAATCAGCCCCAGCATTTT
TRBJ2-5	few	TRBD1	TRBV4-2	CASSHRDRSETQYF	TGTGCCAGCAGCCACCGGGACAGGTCGGAGACCCAGTACTTC
TRBJ2-7	NA	NA	TRBV29-1	CSVEMWTSEQYF	TGCAGCGTTGAAATGTGGACCTCCGAGCAGTACTTC
TRBJ2-5	many	TRBD1	TRBV28	CASRLPGTGKETQYF	TGTGCCAGCAGGCTCCCCGGGACAGGGAAAGAGACCCAGTACTTC
TRBJ1-5	few	TRBD1	TRBV4-1	CASSQAGQGNQPQHF	TGCGCCAGCAGCCAGGCGGGACAGGGCAATCAGCCCCAGCATTTT
TRBJ1-4	NA	TRBD1	TRBV4-3	CASSQVVTGLNEKLFF	TGCGCCAGCAGCCAAGTCGTGACAGGGCTAAATGAAAAACTGTTTTTT
TRBJ1-3	many	NA	TRBV7-9	CASSFPGGGGNTIYF	TGTGCCAGCAGCTTCCCCGGGGGCGGTGGAAACACCATATATTTT
TRBJ2-5	few	TRBD1	TRBV5-1	CASSLNPTGGEETQYF	TGCGCCAGCAGCTTGAACCCGACAGGGGGCGAGGAGACCCAGTACTTC